Each of the 4 T cell receptor beta chains below was sequenced from the same sample in a study of graft-versus-host responses after intestinal transplantation. These receptors lack a known antigen. Method: immunoSEQ multiplex PCR; TCRdb's copy keeps in-frame clones and lacks some. The repertoire holds under 140,000 clones, roughly 93% seen once, with roughly 0.5% in the top ten. Sequencing was performed on unstimulated CD8+ T cells sorted from spleen or lymph node cells, taken before intestinal transplant. All receptors derive from a human donor who received an intestinal transplant.

This chain uses TRBV11-2 with TRBJ2-1; TRBD2 matches 14 bases. Per the germline V gene, CDR1 is SGHAT and CDR2 is FQNNGV. The CDR3 is 16 amino acids. V was clipped by 3 bases and J by 2 bases; unmatched bases: 0. For the CDR3, the DNA is TGTGCCAGCAGCTTGGGACTAGCGGGAGCCTACAATGAGCAGTTCTTC. Translated, it gives CASSLGLAGAYNEQFF.

The chain is built from TRBV13 and TRBJ2-1; D may be TRBD2 (6 bases). Germline lookup yields CDR1 PRHDT and CDR2 FYEKMQ (reference sequence). This CDR3 region has 13 residues. V lost 6 bases and J 8 bases, leaving 14 bases between the germline ends. The CDR3 DNA is TGTGCCAGCAGACTAGCTATCGGGGATGAGCAGTTCTTC. This translates into CASRLAIGDEQFF. Full variable domain (remainder filled in from reference TRBV13 and TRBJ2-1): AAGVIQSPRHLIKEKRETATLKCYPIPRHDTVYWYQQGPGQDPQFLISFYEKMQSDKGSIPDRFSAQQFSDYHSELNMSSLELGDSALYFCASRLAIGDEQFFGPGTRLTVL.

The rearrangement uses TRBV5-4 and TRBJ2-5; unclear D gene. This CDR3 contains 14 residues. V gave up 7 bases and J gave up 5 bases, with 18 bases separating them. CDR1 is SGHNT, CDR2 YYREEE, per germline (reference sequence). This CDR3 is CASSDRSGGETQYF. The CDR3 region has the DNA TGTGCCAGCTCCGACCGATCGGGCGGTGAGACCCAGTACTTC.

This chain connects TRBV6-1 to TRBJ1-1, with no clear D. Germline CDR1 is MNHNS and CDR2 is SASEGT. Trimming stripped 4 bases from V and 4 bases from J, with 13 bases between. The CDR3 extends over 14 amino acids. The CDR3 coding sequence is TGTGCCAGCAGTGTCGCTCGCGGCCTCACTGAAGCTTTCTTT. Translated, it gives CASSVARGLTEAFF.